The clone carrying this TCR beta chain turned up a few times. Its target is unknown. Using its own MiXCR run on the 5' RACE reads, TCRdb lists one record per CDR3 protein. The sample lists fewer than 400,000 distinct CDR3 sequences, roughly 15% seen once, with about 1% in the top ten. This record comes from a study of CD8 T cells in ankylosing spondylitis. Study-wide findings and caveats: Significantly higher representation of disease-linked clones was reported for matched ankylosing spondylitis synovial fluid. A motif of 7 to 9 highly homologous TCR beta variants was seen as apparently characteristic of ankylosing spondylitis blood.

The CDR3 is 16 amino acids. Germline CDR1 reads SGHKS; CDR2 reads YYEKEE (reference sequence). The ends were cut back, 0 bases at V and 6 bases at J, with 16 bases in the middle. The J gene is TRBJ1-5, the V gene TRBV5-5; no firm D call. Sequenced material: blood, either unsorted or a sorted T cell fraction (not recorded which). The receptor comes from a male donor with ankylosing spondylitis or in good health (not recorded which). CDR3 nucleotides: TGTGCCAGCAGCTTGGAGTCTCCTTTCAAGGGTCAGCCCCAGCATTTT. It yields the protein CASSLESPFKGQPQHF. Full variable domain (rest looked up from reference TRBV5-5 and TRBJ1-5): DAGVTQSPTHLIKTRGQQVTLRCSPISGHKSVSWYQQVLGQGPQFIFQYYEKEERGRGNFPDRFSARQFPNYSSELNVNALLLGDSALYLCASSLESPFKGQPQHFGDGTRLSIL.